This note documents a single T cell receptor (beta chain) sequence. The antigen is unknown. This specimen comes from a study of T cell responses to AZD1222 COVID-19 vaccine. TCRdb's copy holds only in-frame clones and misses some; the assay was immunoSEQ multiplex PCR. The sample has about 130,000 clones, 80% to 90% seen once; the top ten hold 8% to 10%. Germline-derived CDR1 and CDR2 are SNHLY and FYNNEI. Trimming at V came to 10 bases and at J to 2 bases, leaving 5 bases not matched to a gene. The CDR3 runs 12 residues. General study results and limits: White British ancestry dominated among donors, who included more females, and clonal diversity was possibly underestimated.

The chain combines TRBV2 with TRBJ2-7; 7 positions match TRBD1. Specimen: peripheral blood, collected 28 days after the second AZD1222 dose. The TCR comes from an adult who received the AZD1222 COVID-19 vaccine. This CDR3 is CATTGTAYEQYF. CDR3 coding DNA: TGTGCCACCACCGGGACAGCCTACGAGCAGTACTTC.